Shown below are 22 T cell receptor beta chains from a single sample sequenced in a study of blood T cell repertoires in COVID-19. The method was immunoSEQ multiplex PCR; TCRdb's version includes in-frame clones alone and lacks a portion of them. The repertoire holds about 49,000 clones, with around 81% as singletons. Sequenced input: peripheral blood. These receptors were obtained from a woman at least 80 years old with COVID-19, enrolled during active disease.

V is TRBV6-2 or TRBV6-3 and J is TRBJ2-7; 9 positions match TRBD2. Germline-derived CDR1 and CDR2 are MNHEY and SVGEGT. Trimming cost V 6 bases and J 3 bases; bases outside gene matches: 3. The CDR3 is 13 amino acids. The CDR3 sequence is CASSLAGLYEQYF. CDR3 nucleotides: TGTGCCAGCAGCCTAGCGGGGCTCTACGAGCAGTACTTC.

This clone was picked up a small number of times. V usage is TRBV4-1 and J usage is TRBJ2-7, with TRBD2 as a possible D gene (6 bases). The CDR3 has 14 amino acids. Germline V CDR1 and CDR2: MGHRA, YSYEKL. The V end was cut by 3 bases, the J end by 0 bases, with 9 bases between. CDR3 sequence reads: CASSHPGDSYEQYF. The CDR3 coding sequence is TGCGCCAGCAGCCATCCGGGGGACTCCTACGAGCAGTACTTC.

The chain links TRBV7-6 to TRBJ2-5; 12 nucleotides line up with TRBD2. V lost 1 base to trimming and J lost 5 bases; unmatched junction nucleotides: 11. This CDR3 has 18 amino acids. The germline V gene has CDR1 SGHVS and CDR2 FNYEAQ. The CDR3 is CASSLGLAGVSRGETQYF. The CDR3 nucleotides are TGTGCCAGCAGCTTAGGACTAGCGGGAGTCTCCCGGGGGGAGACCCAGTACTTC.

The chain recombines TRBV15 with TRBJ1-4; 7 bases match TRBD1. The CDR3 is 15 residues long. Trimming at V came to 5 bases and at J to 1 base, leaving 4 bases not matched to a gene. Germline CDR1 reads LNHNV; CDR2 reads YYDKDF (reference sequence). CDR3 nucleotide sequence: TGTGCCACCAGCCCCTACAGGGGAACTAATGAAAAACTGTTTTTT. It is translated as CATSPYRGTNEKLFF.

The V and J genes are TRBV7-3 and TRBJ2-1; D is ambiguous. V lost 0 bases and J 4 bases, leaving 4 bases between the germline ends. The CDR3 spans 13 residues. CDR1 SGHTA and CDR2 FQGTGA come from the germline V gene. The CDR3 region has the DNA TGTGCCAGCAGCTTAACCTTTTACAATGAGCAGTTCTTC. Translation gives CASSLTFYNEQFF.

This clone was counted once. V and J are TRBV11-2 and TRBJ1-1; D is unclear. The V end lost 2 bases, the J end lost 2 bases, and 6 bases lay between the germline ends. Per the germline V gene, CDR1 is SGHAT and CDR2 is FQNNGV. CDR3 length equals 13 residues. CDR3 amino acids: CASSLSVNTEAFF. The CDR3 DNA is TGTGCCAGCAGCTTATCAGTTAACACTGAAGCTTTCTTT.

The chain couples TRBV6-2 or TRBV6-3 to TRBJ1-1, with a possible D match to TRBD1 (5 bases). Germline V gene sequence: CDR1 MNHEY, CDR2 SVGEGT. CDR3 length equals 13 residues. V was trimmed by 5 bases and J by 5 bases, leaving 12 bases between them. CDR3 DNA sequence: TGTGCCAGCAGTACCGGACAAATTACTGAAGCTTTCTTT. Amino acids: CASSTGQITEAFF.

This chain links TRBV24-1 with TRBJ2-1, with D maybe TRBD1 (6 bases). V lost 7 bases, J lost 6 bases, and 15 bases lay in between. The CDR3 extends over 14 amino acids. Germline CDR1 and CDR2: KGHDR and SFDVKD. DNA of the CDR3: TGTGCCACCAGACTCTATGGACAGCCCAATGAGCAGTTCTTC. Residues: CATRLYGQPNEQFF.

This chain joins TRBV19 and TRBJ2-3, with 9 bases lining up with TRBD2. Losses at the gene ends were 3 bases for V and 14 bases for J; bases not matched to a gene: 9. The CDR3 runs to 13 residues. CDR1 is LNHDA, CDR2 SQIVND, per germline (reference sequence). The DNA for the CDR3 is TGTGCCAGTAGTATCGGGCTAGCGGGACCGAGGTATTTT. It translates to CASSIGLAGPRYF.

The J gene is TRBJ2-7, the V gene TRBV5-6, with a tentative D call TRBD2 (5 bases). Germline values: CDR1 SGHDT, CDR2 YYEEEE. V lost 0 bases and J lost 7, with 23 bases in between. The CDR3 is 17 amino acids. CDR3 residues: CASSLESVWLARREQYF. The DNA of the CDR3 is TGTGCCAGCAGCTTGGAGTCGGTCTGGCTAGCCCGACGGGAGCAGTACTTC.

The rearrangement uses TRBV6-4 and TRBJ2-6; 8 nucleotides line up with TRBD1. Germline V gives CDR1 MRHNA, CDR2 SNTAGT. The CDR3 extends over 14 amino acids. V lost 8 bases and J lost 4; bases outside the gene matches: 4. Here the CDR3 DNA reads TGTGCCAGCCGACAGGGGCTCGGGGCCAACGTCCTGACTTTC. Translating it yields CASRQGLGANVLTF.

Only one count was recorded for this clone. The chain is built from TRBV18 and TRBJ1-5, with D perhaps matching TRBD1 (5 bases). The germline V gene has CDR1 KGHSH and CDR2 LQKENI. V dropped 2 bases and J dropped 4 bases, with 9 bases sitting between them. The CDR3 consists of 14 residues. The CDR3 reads CASSPSAGNQPQHF. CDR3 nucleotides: TGTGCCAGCTCACCATCGGCAGGGAATCAGCCCCAGCATTTT.

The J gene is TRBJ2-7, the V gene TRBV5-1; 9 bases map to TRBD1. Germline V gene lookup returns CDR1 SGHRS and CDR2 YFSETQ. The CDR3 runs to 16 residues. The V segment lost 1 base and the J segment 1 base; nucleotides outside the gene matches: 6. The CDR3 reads CASSLKTGTGSYEQYF. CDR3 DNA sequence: TGCGCCAGCAGCTTGAAAACCGGGACAGGGTCCTACGAGCAGTACTTC.

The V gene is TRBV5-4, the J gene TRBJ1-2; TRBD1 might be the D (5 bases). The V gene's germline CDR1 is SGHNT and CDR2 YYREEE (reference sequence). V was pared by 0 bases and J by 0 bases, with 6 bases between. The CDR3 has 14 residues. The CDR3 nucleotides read TGTGCCAGCAGCTTGGGGGGCACTAACTATGGCTACACCTTC. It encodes CASSLGGTNYGYTF.

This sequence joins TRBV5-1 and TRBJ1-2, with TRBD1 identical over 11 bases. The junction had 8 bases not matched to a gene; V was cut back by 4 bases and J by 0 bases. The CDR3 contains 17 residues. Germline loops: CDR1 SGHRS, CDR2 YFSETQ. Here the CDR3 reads CASSVWTGGSSNYGYTF. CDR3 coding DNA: TGCGCCAGCAGCGTCTGGACAGGGGGCTCATCTAACTATGGCTACACCTTC.

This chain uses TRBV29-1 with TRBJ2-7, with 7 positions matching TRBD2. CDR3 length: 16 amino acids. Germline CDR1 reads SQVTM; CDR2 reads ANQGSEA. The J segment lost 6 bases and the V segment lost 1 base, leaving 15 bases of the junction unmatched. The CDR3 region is CSVEGLLGHGGSEQYF. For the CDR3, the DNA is TGCAGCGTTGAAGGTCTATTAGGACACGGGGGGAGCGAGCAGTACTTC.

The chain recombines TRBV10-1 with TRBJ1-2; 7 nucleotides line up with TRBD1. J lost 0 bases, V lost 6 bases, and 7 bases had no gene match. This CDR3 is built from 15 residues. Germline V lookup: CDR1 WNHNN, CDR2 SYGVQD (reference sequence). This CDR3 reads CASRYRGAANYGYTF. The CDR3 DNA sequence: TGCGCCAGCAGGTACAGGGGAGCAGCTAACTATGGCTACACCTTC.

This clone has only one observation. In DNA form, the CDR3 reads TGTGCCAGCACCAACTCCGAGGGGAACACCGGGGAGCTGTTTTTT. It encodes CASTNSEGNTGELFF. J is TRBJ2-2 and V is TRBV6-7; tentative D call: TRBD2 (5 bases). TRBV6-7 is an ORF, with its function uncertain. The CDR3 loop spans 15 amino acids. V lost 7 bases and J lost 1, with 13 bases in between.

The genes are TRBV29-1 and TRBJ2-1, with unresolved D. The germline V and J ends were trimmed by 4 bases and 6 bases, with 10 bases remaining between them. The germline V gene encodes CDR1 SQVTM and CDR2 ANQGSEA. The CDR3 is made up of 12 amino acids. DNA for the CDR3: TGCAGCGTTGGAGGAGATCCCAATGAGCAGTTCTTC. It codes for CSVGGDPNEQFF.

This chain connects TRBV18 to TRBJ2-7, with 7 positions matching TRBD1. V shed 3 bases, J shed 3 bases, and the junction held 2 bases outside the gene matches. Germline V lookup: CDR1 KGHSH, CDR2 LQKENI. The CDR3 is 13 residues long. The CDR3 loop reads CASSPRDSYEQYF. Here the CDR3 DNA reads TGTGCCAGCTCACCCCGGGACAGCTACGAGCAGTACTTC.

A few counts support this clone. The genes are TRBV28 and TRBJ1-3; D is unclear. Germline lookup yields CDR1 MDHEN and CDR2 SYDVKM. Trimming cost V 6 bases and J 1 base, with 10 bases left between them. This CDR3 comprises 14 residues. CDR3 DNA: TGTGCCAGCAGCGGTCCGGGATCTGGAAACACCATATATTTT. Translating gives CASSGPGSGNTIYF. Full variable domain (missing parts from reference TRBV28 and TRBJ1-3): DVKVTQSSRYLVKRTGEKVFLECVQDMDHENMFWYRQDPGLGLRLIYFSYDVKMKEKGDIPEGYSVSREKKERFSLILESASTNQTSMYLCASSGPGSGNTIYFGEGSWLTVV.

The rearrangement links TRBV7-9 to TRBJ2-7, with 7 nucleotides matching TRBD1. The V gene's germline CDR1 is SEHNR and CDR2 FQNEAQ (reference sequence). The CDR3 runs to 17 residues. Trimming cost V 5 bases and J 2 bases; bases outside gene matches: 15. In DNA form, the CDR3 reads TGTGCCAGCAGCCCGCCCCCGAAGACAGGGAATACCTACGAGCAGTACTTC. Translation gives CASSPPPKTGNTYEQYF.